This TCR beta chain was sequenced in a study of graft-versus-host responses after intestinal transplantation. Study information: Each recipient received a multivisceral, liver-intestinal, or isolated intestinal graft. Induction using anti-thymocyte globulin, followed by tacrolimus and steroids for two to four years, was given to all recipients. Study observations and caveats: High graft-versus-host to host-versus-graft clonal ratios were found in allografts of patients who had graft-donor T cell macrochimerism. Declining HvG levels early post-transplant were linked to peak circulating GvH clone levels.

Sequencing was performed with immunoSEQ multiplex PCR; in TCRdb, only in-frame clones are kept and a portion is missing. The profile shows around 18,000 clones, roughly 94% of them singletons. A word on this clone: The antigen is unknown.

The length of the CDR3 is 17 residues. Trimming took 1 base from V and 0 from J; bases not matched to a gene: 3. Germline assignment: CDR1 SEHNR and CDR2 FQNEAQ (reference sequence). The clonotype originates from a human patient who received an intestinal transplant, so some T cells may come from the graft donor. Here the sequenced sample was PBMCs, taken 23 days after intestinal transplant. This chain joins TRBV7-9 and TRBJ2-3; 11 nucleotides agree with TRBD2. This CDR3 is CASSLGSGRESTDTQYF. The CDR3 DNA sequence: TGTGCCAGCAGCTTAGGTAGCGGGAGGGAGAGCACAGATACGCAGTATTTT.